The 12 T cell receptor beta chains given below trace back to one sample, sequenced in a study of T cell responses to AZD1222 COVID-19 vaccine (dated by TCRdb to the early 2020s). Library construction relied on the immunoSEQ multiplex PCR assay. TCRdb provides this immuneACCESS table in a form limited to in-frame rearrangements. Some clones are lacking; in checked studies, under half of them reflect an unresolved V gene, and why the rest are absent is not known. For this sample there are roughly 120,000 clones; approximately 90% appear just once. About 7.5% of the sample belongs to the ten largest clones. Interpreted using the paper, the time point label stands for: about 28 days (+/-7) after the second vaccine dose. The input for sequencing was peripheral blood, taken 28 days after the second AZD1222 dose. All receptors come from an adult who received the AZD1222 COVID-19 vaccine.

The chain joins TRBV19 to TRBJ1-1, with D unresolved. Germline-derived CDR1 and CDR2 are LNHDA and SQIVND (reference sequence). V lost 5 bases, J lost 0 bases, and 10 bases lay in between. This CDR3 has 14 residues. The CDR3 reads CASSADRLNTEAFF. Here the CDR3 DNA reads TGTGCCAGTAGTGCAGACCGATTGAACACTGAAGCTTTCTTT.

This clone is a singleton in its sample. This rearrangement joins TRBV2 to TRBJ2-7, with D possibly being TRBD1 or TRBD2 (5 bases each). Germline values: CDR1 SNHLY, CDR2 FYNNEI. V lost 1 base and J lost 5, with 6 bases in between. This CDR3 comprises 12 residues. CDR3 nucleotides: TGTGCCAGCAGTGAAGGAGGGGACGAGCAGTACTTC. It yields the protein CASSEGGDEQYF.

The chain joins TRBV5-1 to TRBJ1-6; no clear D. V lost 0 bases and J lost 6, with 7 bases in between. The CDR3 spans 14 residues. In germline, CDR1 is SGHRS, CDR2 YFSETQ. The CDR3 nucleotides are TGCGCCAGCAGCTTGGCACTGACTAATTCACCCCTCCACTTT. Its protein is CASSLALTNSPLHF.

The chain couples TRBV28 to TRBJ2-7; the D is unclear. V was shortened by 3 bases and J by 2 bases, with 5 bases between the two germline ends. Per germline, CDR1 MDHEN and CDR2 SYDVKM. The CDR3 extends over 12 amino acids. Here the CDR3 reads CASSFLTYEQYF. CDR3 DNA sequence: TGTGCCAGCAGTTTTTTAACCTACGAGCAGTACTTC.

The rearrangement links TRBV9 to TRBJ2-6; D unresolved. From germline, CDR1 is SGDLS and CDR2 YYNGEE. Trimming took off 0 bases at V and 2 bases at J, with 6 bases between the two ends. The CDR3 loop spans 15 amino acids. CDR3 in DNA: TGTGCCAGCAGCGTAGTGGGTGCTGGGGCCAACGTCCTGACTTTC. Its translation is CASSVVGAGANVLTF.

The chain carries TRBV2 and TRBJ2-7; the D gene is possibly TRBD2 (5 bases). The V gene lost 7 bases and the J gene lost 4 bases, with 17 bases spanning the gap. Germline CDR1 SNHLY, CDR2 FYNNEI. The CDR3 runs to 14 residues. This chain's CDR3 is CASNVEGEGYEQYF. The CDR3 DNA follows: TGTGCCAGCAATGTAGAGGGAGAAGGGTACGAGCAGTACTTC.

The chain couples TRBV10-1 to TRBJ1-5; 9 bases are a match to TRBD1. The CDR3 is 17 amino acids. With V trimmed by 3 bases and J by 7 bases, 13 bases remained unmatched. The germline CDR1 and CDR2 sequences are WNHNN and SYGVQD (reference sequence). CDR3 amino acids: CASSDHETGGFGQPQHF. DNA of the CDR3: TGCGCCAGCAGTGATCACGAAACAGGGGGCTTCGGGCAGCCCCAGCATTTT.

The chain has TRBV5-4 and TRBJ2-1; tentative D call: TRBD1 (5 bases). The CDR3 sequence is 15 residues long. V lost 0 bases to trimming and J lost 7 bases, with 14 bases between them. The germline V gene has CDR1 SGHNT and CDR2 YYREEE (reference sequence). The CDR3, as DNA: TGTGCCAGCAGCTTGGTCCAGGGTACTGGTAATGAGCAGTTCTTC. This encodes CASSLVQGTGNEQFF. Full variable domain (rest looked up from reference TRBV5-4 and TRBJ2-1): ETGVTQSPTHLIKTRGQQVTLRCSSQSGHNTVSWYQQALGQGPQFIFQYYREEENGRGNFPPRFSGLQFPNYSSELNVNALELDDSALYLCASSLVQGTGNEQFFGPGTRLTVL.

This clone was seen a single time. The CDR3 DNA sequence: TGTGCCAGCAGCTACGGGACGATCCATGGCTACACCTTC. This encodes CASSYGTIHGYTF. The genes are TRBV7-9 and TRBJ1-2; possible D gene TRBD1, 5 bases. Looked up from germline, CDR1 is SEHNR and CDR2 is FQNEAQ (reference sequence). With 4 bases removed from V and 6 bases from J, the gap between germline ends came to 12 bases. CDR3 size: 13 residues.

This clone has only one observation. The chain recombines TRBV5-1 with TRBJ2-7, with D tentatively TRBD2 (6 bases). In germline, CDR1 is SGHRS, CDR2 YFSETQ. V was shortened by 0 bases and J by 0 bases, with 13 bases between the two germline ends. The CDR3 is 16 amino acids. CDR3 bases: TGCGCCAGCAGCTTGGAGTTAGCGGCTTACTCCTACGAGCAGTACTTC. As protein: CASSLELAAYSYEQYF.

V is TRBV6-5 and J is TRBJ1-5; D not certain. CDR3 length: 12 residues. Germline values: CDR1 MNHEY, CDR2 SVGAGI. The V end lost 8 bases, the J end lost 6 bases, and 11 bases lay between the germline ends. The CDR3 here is CASGVVGQPQHF. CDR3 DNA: TGTGCCAGCGGGGTTGTTGGTCAGCCCCAGCATTTT.

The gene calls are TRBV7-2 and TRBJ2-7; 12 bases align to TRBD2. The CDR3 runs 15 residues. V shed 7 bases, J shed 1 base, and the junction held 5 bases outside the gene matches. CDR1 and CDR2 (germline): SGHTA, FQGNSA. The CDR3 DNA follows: TGTGCCAGCATGAGACTAGCGGGAGAGTCCTACGAGCAGTACTTC. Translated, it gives CASMRLAGESYEQYF.